The clone carrying this TCR beta chain was detected only a few times. The antigen is not known. This record belongs to a study of response to subunit inactivated influenza vaccine. With 5 bases removed from V and 7 bases from J, the gap between germline ends came to 21 bases. Germline assignment: CDR1 GTSNPN and CDR2 SVGIG (reference sequence). The length of the CDR3 is 16 residues. TCRdb re-called the RT-PCR reads through MiXCR, storing one row per CDR3 protein. The table has 450,000 to 500,000 distinct CDR3 sequences, approximately 10% seen once. Whole-study findings and limits: Authors suggested few new T cells are recruited by each seasonal influenza vaccination.

Here the sequenced sample was PBMCs from blood, taken about 40 days after vaccination. This receptor was identified in a man over 45 who received an inactivated influenza vaccine. The chain joins TRBV30 to TRBJ1-6, with D perhaps TRBD1 (6 bases). For the CDR3, the DNA is TGTGCCTGGGAGTCTCATCCGGGGGGCAGGAATTCACCCCTCCACTTT. This translates into CAWESHPGGRNSPLHF.